The 10 T cell receptor beta chains below all came from one sample that was sequenced in a study of T cell repertoires in cytomegalovirus infection. MiXCR was run by TCRdb on the reads, yielding one entry per CDR3 protein. The table shows some 400,000 distinct CDR3 sequences, with 25% to 40% occurring only once. Sample: PBMCs. The receptors originated from a human donor in good health (CMV status not recorded). Some clones in this sample may be carry-over from other donors' samples.

A note on this clonotype: This may be a read error, as it is one base from a much larger clone. The J gene is TRBJ2-1, the V gene TRBV7-2; D might be TRBD1 (5 bases). Trimming cost V 4 bases and J 3 bases, with 10 bases left between them. The CDR3 consists of 14 residues. Germline values: CDR1 SGHTA, CDR2 FQGNSA. Here the CDR3 reads CASSYRQFYNEQFF. CDR3 DNA sequence: TGTGCCAGCAGCTATAGACAGTTCTACAATGAGCAGTTCTTC.

This clonotype was counted between two and nine times. The chain employs TRBV10-3 and TRBJ1-1; D not certain. Between the trimmed V and J ends, which lost 0 bases and 8 bases, there was a span of 7 bases. The CDR3 consists of 12 residues. Germline loops: CDR1 ENHRY, CDR2 SYGVKD. The CDR3 DNA reads TGTGCCATCAGTGAGTCGATGGGAGAAGCTTTCTTT. It yields the protein CAISESMGEAFF.

This chain links TRBV19 with TRBJ1-1, with a tentative D call TRBD1 (6 bases). Germline-derived CDR1 and CDR2 are LNHDA and SQIVND (reference sequence). This CDR3 has 11 amino acids. V lost 7 bases to trimming and J lost 10 bases, with 13 bases between them. The CDR3 here is CASKIGGRAFF. DNA of the CDR3: TGTGCCAGTAAAATCGGGGGGCGAGCTTTCTTT.

The rearrangement joins TRBV10-3 to TRBJ2-2, with D perhaps matching TRBD2 (6 bases). Germline loops: CDR1 ENHRY, CDR2 SYGVKD. The CDR3 length is 15 residues. V was shortened by 0 bases and J by 2 bases, with 7 bases between the two germline ends. This CDR3 is CAISESGTNTGELFF. CDR3 nucleotide sequence: TGTGCCATCAGTGAGTCAGGGACTAACACCGGGGAGCTGTTTTTT.

This clonotype has only a few counts. V and J are TRBV29-1 and TRBJ1-1; D gene uncertain. The CDR3 is 12 amino acids. V dropped 4 bases and J dropped 1 base, with 7 bases sitting between them. Germline CDR1 reads SQVTM; CDR2 reads ANQGSEA. The CDR3 nucleotides read TGCAGCGTTGGTGGTTCGAACACTGAAGCTTTCTTT. Translated, it gives CSVGGSNTEAFF.

This chain links TRBV7-2 with TRBJ1-6; 8 bases align to TRBD1. The trim removed 7 bases at V and 6 bases at J, leaving 5 bases unmatched. Germline assignment: CDR1 SGHTA and CDR2 FQGNSA. This CDR3 has 14 residues. CDR3 DNA: TGTGCCAGCATCTTGGGACAGGCTAATTCACCCCTCCACTTT. Residues: CASILGQANSPLHF.

The rearrangement links TRBV29-1 to TRBJ1-5; D unresolved. With 3 bases removed from V and 6 bases from J, the gap between germline ends came to 9 bases. This CDR3 is built from 12 residues. The germline CDR1 and CDR2 sequences are SQVTM and ANQGSEA. The CDR3 DNA is TGCAGCGTTGATCCACCCGGTCAGCCCCAGCATTTT. Translating gives CSVDPPGQPQHF.

This clonotype occurred a few times. The rearrangement uses TRBV2 and TRBJ2-1; D call uncertain. The CDR3 sequence is 14 residues long. Trimming removed 2 bases at V and 0 bases at J, with 5 bases between. CDR1 and CDR2 from the germline V gene are SNHLY and FYNNEI. Written as DNA, the CDR3 is TGTGCCAGCAGTGAACTAGGCTCCTACAATGAGCAGTTCTTC. Protein: CASSELGSYNEQFF.

The genes are TRBV19 and TRBJ1-1, with D possibly TRBD1 on 5 matching bases. Trimming stripped 8 bases from V and 1 base from J, with 8 bases between. The CDR3 is 12 residues long. Looked up from germline, CDR1 is LNHDA and CDR2 is SQIVND (reference sequence). CDR3 sequence reads: CASADRNTEAFF. CDR3 bases: TGTGCCAGTGCTGACAGGAACACTGAAGCTTTCTTT. Together with reference TRBV19 and TRBJ1-1, the CDR3 gives the full variable domain: DGGITQSPKYLFRKEGQNVTLSCEQNLNHDAMYWYRQDPGQGLRLIYYSQIVNDFQKGDIAEGYSVSREKKESFPLTVTSAQKNPTAFYLCASADRNTEAFFGQGTRLTVV.

The J gene is TRBJ2-4, the V gene TRBV18, with D possibly being TRBD1 or TRBD2 (5 bases each). The V end lost 2 bases, the J end lost 9 bases, and 14 bases lay between the germline ends. Germline V gene lookup returns CDR1 KGHSH and CDR2 LQKENI. The CDR3 is 14 residues long. The DNA of the CDR3 is TGTGCCAGCTCACCAGGGACGGCGCTCGGCATTCAGTACTTC. Translated, it gives CASSPGTALGIQYF.